This T cell receptor beta chain was observed in a study of blood T cell dynamics during melanoma immunotherapy. The time point is: week 3, after first cycle of checkpoint inhibitor. Prior systemic cancer therapy, immunosuppressant use and other active malignancies excluded patients. The CDR3 runs 14 residues. The trim removed 9 bases at V and 3 bases at J, leaving 10 bases unmatched. Germline loops: CDR1 SGHVS, CDR2 FNYEAQ. Here immunoSEQ multiplex PCR was the method, and the copy in TCRdb shows in-frame clones only, minus some. The sample has some 16,000 clones; 94% are singletons. V gene TRBV7-6 combines with J gene TRBJ2-5, with 7 bases lining up with TRBD1. This clonotype was obtained from a human donor with melanoma. The material was effector memory CD8+ T cells from blood, obtained from a patient treated with checkpoint blockade. CDR3 nucleotide sequence: TGTGCCAGTCTGCTTAGACAGGGAAAAGAGACCCAGTACTTC. Translated: CASLLRQGKETQYF.